The 4 T cell receptor beta chains below all came from one sample that was sequenced in a study of neurological immune-mediated disorders. TCRdb processed the 5' RACE reads anew with MiXCR; each CDR3 protein has one entry. The sample shows approximately 25,000 distinct CDR3 sequences, roughly 21% of them seen only once. The sequenced sample was PBMCs. The receptors shown here come from a woman aged 55 to 70 in good health.

This clonotype was observed once. The chain has TRBV28 and TRBJ1-5; no clear D. The V and J ends lost 7 bases and 3 bases respectively, with 16 bases between them. This CDR3 comprises 15 residues. The V gene's germline CDR1 is MDHEN and CDR2 SYDVKM. In nucleotides, the CDR3 is TGTGCCAGCACCCTCCCCAGTGGAATCAATCAGCCCCAGCATTTT. As protein: CASTLPSGINQPQHF.

This clonotype was recorded many times. The CDR3 DNA reads TGTGCCAGCAGTCCGGACAGGAATACCTACGAGCAGTACTTC. This encodes CASSPDRNTYEQYF. V usage is TRBV27 and J usage is TRBJ2-7; 7 bases are shared with TRBD1. The CDR3 is 14 residues long. The germline CDR1 and CDR2 sequences are MNHEY and SMNVEV (reference sequence). V lost 5 bases and J lost 2; bases outside the gene matches: 6.

The table lists this clonotype with many counts. The chain employs TRBV5-1 and TRBJ2-7; unclear D gene. This CDR3 region has 15 residues. CDR1 and CDR2 (germline): SGHRS, YFSETQ. The ends were cut back, 2 bases at V and 2 bases at J, with 14 bases in the middle. CDR3 region: CASSLGEGYAYEQYF. As DNA, the CDR3 is TGCGCCAGCAGCTTAGGAGAAGGTTATGCCTACGAGCAGTACTTC.

This clonotype was seen at least ten times. The V and J genes are TRBV7-9 and TRBJ2-3, with D possibly TRBD2 on 7 matching bases. Deletions cut 8 bases from V and 7 bases from J, with 16 bases between. The germline gives CDR1 SEHNR, CDR2 FQNEAQ (reference sequence). The CDR3 runs to 13 residues. CDR3 sequence (DNA): TGTGCCAGCCCGGCCCGGGGGGCAAATACGCAGTATTTT. This gives the protein CASPARGANTQYF.